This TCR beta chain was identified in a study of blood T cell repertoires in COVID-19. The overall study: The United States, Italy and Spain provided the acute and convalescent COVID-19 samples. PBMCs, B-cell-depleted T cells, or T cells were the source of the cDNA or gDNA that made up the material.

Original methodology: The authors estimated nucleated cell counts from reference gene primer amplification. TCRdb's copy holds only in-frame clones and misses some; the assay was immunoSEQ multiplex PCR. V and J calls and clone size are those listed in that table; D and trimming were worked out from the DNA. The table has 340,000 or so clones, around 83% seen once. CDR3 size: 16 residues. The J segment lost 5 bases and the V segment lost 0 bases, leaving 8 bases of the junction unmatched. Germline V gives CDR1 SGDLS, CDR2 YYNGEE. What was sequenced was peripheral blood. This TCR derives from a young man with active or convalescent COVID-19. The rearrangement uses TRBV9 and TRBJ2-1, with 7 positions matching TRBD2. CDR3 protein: CASSVERGWTDNEQFF. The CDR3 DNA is TGTGCCAGCAGCGTAGAGCGGGGATGGACTGACAATGAGCAGTTCTTC.